One and the same sample provided the 22 T cell receptor beta chains below, sequenced in a study of CXCR3-negative and CXCR3-positive naive CD8 T cells. UMI-labeled TRB cDNA libraries were prepared by 5' RACE. From the 5' RACE reads, TCRdb lists one entry per CDR3 protein and no DNA. Its table lists about 90,000 distinct CDR3 sequences. The specimen sequenced was naive CXCR3- CD8+ T cells from blood. Indicated subset: CD45RO-CCR7+CD27+CD95- naive CD8+ T cells lacking CXCR3 (TNR3-). These receptors all stem from a human donor in good health. Some clones in this sample may be carry-over from other donors' samples.

CDR3 sequence: CASSGTEGDYGYTF. V usage is TRBV9 and J usage is TRBJ1-2. There are 14 residues in the CDR3. Germline CDR1 SGDLS, CDR2 YYNGEE.

This chain connects TRBV20-1 to TRBJ1-2; TCRdb calls TRBD1, which cannot be checked without DNA. CDR1 and CDR2 (germline): DFQATT, SNEGSKA (reference sequence). The CDR3 length is 15 residues. CDR3 in amino acids: CSATHPGTELYGYTF.

This chain uses TRBV7-9 with TRBJ2-1; TCRdb reports TRBD2, a call that lacks DNA to check it against. This CDR3 is built from 19 residues. CDR1 is SEHNR, CDR2 FQNEAQ, per germline (reference sequence). This CDR3 is CASSLAPGTSGRPYNEQFF.

The J gene is TRBJ2-7, the V gene TRBV29-1; TCRdb indicates TRBD1, and absent DNA this call remains unverified. This CDR3 comprises 11 residues. From germline, CDR1 is SQVTM and CDR2 ANQGSEA. CDR3 loop: CSVDLGVEQYF.

CDR3 sequence: CASSLDPGSGNQPQHF. The chain links TRBV7-9 to TRBJ1-5; there is no DNA to check the TCRdb D call of TRBD1. The germline gives CDR1 SEHNR, CDR2 FQNEAQ (reference sequence). The CDR3 covers 16 residues.

The chain uses TRBV6-5 and TRBJ2-7. The V gene's germline CDR1 is MNHEY and CDR2 SVGAGI. This CDR3 has 13 amino acids. The CDR3 here is CASSTWASYEQYF.

The chain couples TRBV10-1 to TRBJ1-6; TCRdb names TRBD1, which stays unverified in the absence of DNA. The CDR3 loop spans 16 amino acids. The germline gives CDR1 WNHNN, CDR2 SYGVQD (reference sequence). The CDR3 here is CASRSSWDRKNSPLHF.

J is TRBJ2-1 and V is TRBV10-3; the TRBD2 assignment by TCRdb is unverifiable without DNA. The length of the CDR3 is 17 residues. Germline V CDR1 and CDR2: ENHRY, SYGVKD. The CDR3 loop is CAISSSEDSDPYNEQFF.

CDR3 sequence reads: CASSLAEGQGPFF. The J gene is TRBJ1-1, the V gene TRBV7-6; the TCRdb call, TRBD1, lacks DNA for checking. Germline V gene data show CDR1 as SGHVS and CDR2 as FNYEAQ. The CDR3 covers 13 residues.

This chain links TRBV5-1 with TRBJ2-1. Germline V gene data show CDR1 as SGHRS and CDR2 as YFSETQ. The CDR3 extends over 16 amino acids. This CDR3 reads CASSLNLESSYNEQFF.

The chain has TRBV7-2 and TRBJ2-3; without DNA, the TCRdb call of TRBD1 cannot be checked. Looked up from germline, CDR1 is SGHTA and CDR2 is FQGNSA. The length of the CDR3 is 15 residues. CDR3 amino acids: CASSLSLGGTDTQYF.

This chain links TRBV11-2 with TRBJ2-7; the D call from TCRdb, TRBD1, cannot be confirmed without DNA. CDR3 length: 14 amino acids. The germline gives CDR1 SGHAT, CDR2 FQNNGV. CDR3 sequence: CASSFGGLTYEQYF.

The J gene is TRBJ2-1, the V gene TRBV27; TCRdb proposes TRBD2, but this gene call is untestable without DNA. The CDR3 contains 15 residues. Germline V lookup: CDR1 MNHEY, CDR2 SMNVEV (reference sequence). The CDR3: CASSLGLAAYNEQFF.

V is TRBV7-9 and J is TRBJ2-7; TCRdb proposes TRBD1, but this gene call is untestable without DNA. The CDR3 totals 13 residues. Germline V lookup: CDR1 SEHNR, CDR2 FQNEAQ (reference sequence). CDR3 sequence: CASSVTGTYEQYF.

The chain couples TRBV6-5 to TRBJ2-7; as DNA is missing, the TRBD1 call by TCRdb cannot be tested. The germline gives CDR1 MNHEY, CDR2 SVGAGI. CDR3 length: 15 amino acids. The CDR3 is CASSYFPGESYEQYF.

V and J are TRBV3-1 and TRBJ2-5; lacking DNA, the TRBD1 call made by TCRdb goes unchecked. Looked up from germline, CDR1 is LGHDT and CDR2 is YNNKEL (reference sequence). The CDR3 runs to 14 residues. The CDR3 protein is CASSPRTGEETQYF.

The chain combines TRBV20-1 with TRBJ2-1; TCRdb's D call of TRBD1 is untestable without DNA. The V gene's germline CDR1 is DFQATT and CDR2 SNEGSKA (reference sequence). The CDR3 is made up of 16 amino acids. The CDR3: CSARGRGASSYNEQFF.

The rearrangement links TRBV9 to TRBJ2-1; TCRdb picks TRBD2, but there is no DNA to check that call. CDR1 is SGDLS, CDR2 YYNGEE, per germline. There are 15 residues in the CDR3. The CDR3 sequence is CASSEGLAGVNEQFF.

The genes are TRBV12-3 or TRBV12-4 and TRBJ2-1; the D call of TRBD1 rests on TCRdb alone, since no DNA is present to check it. The CDR3 runs to 14 residues. The CDR3 region is CASSQGGVDNEQFF.

V and J are TRBV6-2 or TRBV6-3 and TRBJ1-1. The germline gives CDR1 MNHEY, CDR2 SVGEGT. The CDR3 is 15 amino acids. The CDR3 loop is CASRWLGGRGTEAFF.

The CDR3 sequence is CSVDPSLAGVIDEQFF. This chain uses TRBV29-1 with TRBJ2-1; with no DNA, the TCRdb D assignment of TRBD2 cannot be verified. CDR3 size: 16 residues. Germline V gene lookup returns CDR1 SQVTM and CDR2 ANQGSEA.

V and J are TRBV14 and TRBJ1-3. The germline gives CDR1 SGHDN, CDR2 FVKESK. The CDR3 sequence is 13 residues long. CDR3 region: CASSQDTVNTIYF. Variable domain in full (rest from reference TRBV14 and TRBJ1-3): EAGVTQFPSHSVIEKGQTVTLRCDPISGHDNLYWYRRVMGKEIKFLLHFVKESKQDESGMPNNRFLAERTGGTYSTLKVQPAELEDSGVYFCASSQDTVNTIYFGEGSWLTVV.